One and the same sample provided the 11 T cell receptor beta chains below, sequenced in a study of control samples from healthy donors and cancer patients. Assay: immunoSEQ multiplex PCR; the TCRdb copy retains only in-frame clones and omits some. Of some 150,000 clones in the sample, around 92% are singletons; the top ten hold more than 3%. The sample taken for sequencing was blood. These receptors all come from a man younger than 40 in good health.

The chain employs TRBV6-1 and TRBJ2-2; D not resolved. The length of the CDR3 is 13 residues. V lost 3 bases to trimming and J lost 10 bases, with 12 bases between them. Germline CDR1 MNHNS, CDR2 SASEGT. CDR3 sequence reads: CASSDNEIEELFF. The CDR3 DNA reads TGTGCCAGCAGTGACAACGAAATAGAGGAGCTGTTTTTT.

J is TRBJ1-1 and V is TRBV5-4; no clear D. CDR1 is SGHNT and CDR2 is YYREEE in the germline V gene (reference sequence). This CDR3 spans 14 amino acids. The V gene lost 4 bases and the J gene lost 0 bases, with 10 bases spanning the gap. The chain's CDR3 is CASSLDGLNTEAFF. Written as DNA, the CDR3 is TGTGCCAGCAGCCTCGACGGGCTGAACACTGAAGCTTTCTTT.

This clone was seen a single time. The J gene is TRBJ2-1, the V gene TRBV6-6; either TRBD1 or TRBD2 may supply D (5 bases each). The CDR3 length is 16 residues. Per germline, CDR1 MNHNY and CDR2 SVGAGI (reference sequence). V was clipped by 2 bases and J by 1 base, with 12 bases between them. This chain's CDR3 is CASSYKGPQSYNEQFF. CDR3 sequence (DNA): TGTGCCAGCAGTTACAAGGGACCTCAGTCCTACAATGAGCAGTTCTTC.

V gene TRBV11-2 combines with J gene TRBJ2-1; TRBD2 aligns across 12 bases. Germline V gene data show CDR1 as SGHAT and CDR2 as FQNNGV. V lost 5 bases to trimming and J lost 0 bases; unmatched junction nucleotides: 11. The CDR3 length is 19 residues. For the CDR3, the DNA is TGTGCCAGCAGCGCCAAACTAGCGGGGGGACAAGGCTCCTACAATGAGCAGTTCTTC. It codes for CASSAKLAGGQGSYNEQFF.

This clone was seen only once. The V gene is TRBV13, the J gene TRBJ1-1; TRBD1 might be the D (5 bases). This CDR3 contains 13 residues. The V and J ends lost 2 bases and 1 base respectively, with 5 bases between them. Germline CDR1 is PRHDT and CDR2 is FYEKMQ (reference sequence). The CDR3 is CASSLRGNTEAFF. The CDR3 nucleotides are TGTGCCAGCAGCTTAAGGGGGAACACTGAAGCTTTCTTT. Using reference TRBV13 and TRBJ1-1 for the parts outside the CDR3, the full variable domain is AAGVIQSPRHLIKEKRETATLKCYPIPRHDTVYWYQQGPGQDPQFLISFYEKMQSDKGSIPDRFSAQQFSDYHSELNMSSLELGDSALYFCASSLRGNTEAFFGQGTRLTVV.

J is TRBJ2-7 and V is TRBV4-1, with D maybe TRBD1 (6 bases). CDR3 length: 14 amino acids. CDR1 is MGHRA and CDR2 is YSYEKL in the germline V gene. The V end was cut by 2 bases, the J end by 2 bases, with 10 bases between. CDR3 loop: CASSQMGAAYEQYF. CDR3 coding DNA: TGCGCCAGCAGCCAAATGGGGGCGGCCTACGAGCAGTACTTC.

The gene calls are TRBV19 and TRBJ1-2, with 7 bases matching TRBD1. V shed 7 bases and J 3 bases; nucleotides not matched to a gene: 2. Per germline, CDR1 LNHDA and CDR2 SQIVND (reference sequence). CDR3 size: 12 residues. The chain's CDR3 is CASTGQYYGYTF. CDR3 nucleotides: TGTGCCAGTACGGGACAGTACTATGGCTACACCTTC.

This chain joins TRBV5-1 and TRBJ2-7; TRBD1 matches at 7 bases. The CDR3 runs 14 residues. In germline, CDR1 is SGHRS, CDR2 YFSETQ. Germline trimming cut 4 bases from V and 4 bases from J; bases unmatched to any gene: 8. CDR3 DNA: TGCGCCAGCAGCATGACAGGGAATAGATACGAGCAGTACTTC. Amino acids: CASSMTGNRYEQYF.

CDR3 DNA: TGTGCCAGTAGTCCCTCGAGGAGGGTCGCCGGGGAGCTGTTTTTT. Translated: CASSPSRRVAGELFF. The chain links TRBV19 to TRBJ2-2, with a possible D match to TRBD2 (6 bases). Germline V CDR1 and CDR2: LNHDA, SQIVND (reference sequence). The ends were cut back, 5 bases at V and 6 bases at J, with 16 bases in the middle. There are 15 residues in the CDR3. Full variable domain (remainder filled in from reference TRBV19 and TRBJ2-2): DGGITQSPKYLFRKEGQNVTLSCEQNLNHDAMYWYRQDPGQGLRLIYYSQIVNDFQKGDIAEGYSVSREKKESFPLTVTSAQKNPTAFYLCASSPSRRVAGELFFGEGSRLTVL.

This chain links TRBV9 with TRBJ1-2, with a possible D match to TRBD1 (5 bases). CDR1 is SGDLS and CDR2 is YYNGEE in the germline V gene. The CDR3 covers 17 residues. V was clipped by 0 bases and J by 3 bases, with 18 bases between them. CDR3 coding DNA: TGTGCCAGCAGCGTAGAGCTCGCTAGTGGGGGGTACTATGGCTACACCTTC. Translation: CASSVELASGGYYGYTF. Drawing the rest from reference TRBV9 and TRBJ1-2, the complete variable domain is DSGVTQTPKHLITATGQRVTLRCSPRSGDLSVYWYQQSLDQGLQFLIQYYNGEERAKGNILERFSAQQFPDLHSELNLSSLELGDSALYFCASSVELASGGYYGYTFGSGTRLTVV.

Only one count was recorded for this clone. The rearrangement uses TRBV20-1 and TRBJ2-1; no reliable D call. The length of the CDR3 is 11 residues. The germline gives CDR1 DFQATT, CDR2 SNEGSKA (reference sequence). Trimming left V 3 bases short and J 10 bases short, with 10 bases between. The CDR3 DNA sequence: TGCAGTGCTAGGAGGCCTACAGAGCAGTTCTTC. The encoded protein is CSARRPTEQFF.